A single sample is the source of the 20 T cell receptor beta chains below, sequenced in a study of blood T cell repertoires in COVID-19 (dated by TCRdb to 2020 to 2021). The library was made by the immunoSEQ multiplex PCR assay. TCRdb took this table from immuneACCESS and kept in-frame rearrangements with V and J called. Such tables lack part of the clones; where checked against another copy, unresolved V genes explain under half of the gap, and the rest is unexplained. For this sample the table gives 140,000 or so clones, of which 80% to 90% were detected only once. The ten largest clones capture under 12% of the sample. Sequenced material: peripheral blood. These receptors were obtained from a man between 60 and 70 years old with active or convalescent COVID-19.

The V call is TRBV5-1, the J call TRBJ1-1; no definite D call. This CDR3 has 13 amino acids. Germline V gives CDR1 SGHRS, CDR2 YFSETQ. V gave up 1 base and J gave up 3 bases, with 7 bases separating them. The CDR3 DNA is TGCGCCAGCAGCTTGATAGTGGACACTGAAGCTTTCTTT. Protein product: CASSLIVDTEAFF.

The chain carries TRBV19 and TRBJ2-5; possibly TRBD1 for D (6 bases). Germline V gene lookup returns CDR1 LNHDA and CDR2 SQIVND (reference sequence). V was cut by 5 bases and J by 1 base, with 17 bases left in between. CDR3 length: 16 residues. Here the CDR3 DNA reads TGTGCCAGTAGTTCAATGCCTACAGGGTCCCAAGAGACCCAGTACTTC. Amino acids: CASSSMPTGSQETQYF.

This chain connects TRBV28 to TRBJ2-6; no clear D gene. The germline V and J ends were trimmed by 3 bases and 2 bases, with 5 bases remaining between them. The CDR3 covers 14 residues. Germline V gene data show CDR1 as MDHEN and CDR2 as SYDVKM. The CDR3 DNA follows: TGTGCCAGCAGTTTGGCCCCTGGGGCCAACGTCCTGACTTTC. Translation: CASSLAPGANVLTF.

V and J are TRBV7-9 and TRBJ2-7, with TRBD1 matching 9 bases. V was clipped by 5 bases and J by 4 bases; unmatched bases: 6. The CDR3 covers 14 residues. In germline, CDR1 is SEHNR, CDR2 FQNEAQ (reference sequence). This CDR3 is CASSPGTGQYEQYF. The CDR3 nucleotides are TGTGCCAGCAGCCCAGGGACAGGGCAGTACGAGCAGTACTTC.

The rearrangement links TRBV27 to TRBJ2-7, with TRBD1 matching over 8 bases. With V trimmed by 6 bases and J by 3 bases, 16 bases remained unmatched. The CDR3 totals 17 residues. Germline V gene sequence: CDR1 MNHEY, CDR2 SMNVEV (reference sequence). The CDR3 reads CASRTAPRDRLDYEQYF. CDR3 DNA: TGTGCCAGCAGAACAGCCCCCCGGGACAGGTTGGACTACGAGCAGTACTTC.

CDR3 amino acids: CASSLPGTSGSRTDTQYF. CDR3 DNA: TGTGCCAGCAGCCTCCCCGGGACTAGCGGGAGTCGAACAGATACGCAGTATTTT. The genes are TRBV21-1 and TRBJ2-3; the table's D call, TRBD2, was not checked against the DNA. TRBV21-1 is listed as a pseudogene. The CDR3 sequence is 18 residues long.

This clone occurred once. The CDR3 region has the DNA TGTGCCAGCAGCCAAGCCGGAGGAGGGACCGAGCAGTACTTC. Amino acids: CASSQAGGGTEQYF. The chain has TRBV14 and TRBJ2-7, with D possibly TRBD2 on 6 matching bases. Germline V lookup: CDR1 SGHDN, CDR2 FVKESK. The CDR3 runs 14 residues. V shed 1 base and J shed 6 bases, with 13 bases lying between them.

This clone has only one observation. The chain combines TRBV4-3 with TRBJ2-7; 11 bases align to TRBD2. The CDR3 consists of 15 residues. Germline V gene sequence: CDR1 LGHNA, CDR2 YSLEER. With 3 bases clipped from V and 1 base from J, the junction kept 2 bases outside the gene matches. For the CDR3, the DNA is TGCGCCAGCAGCCAGACTAGCGGGAATTCCTACGAGCAGTACTTC. It is translated as CASSQTSGNSYEQYF.

The genes are TRBV5-4 and TRBJ1-6; TRBD1 might be the D (6 bases). This CDR3 comprises 15 residues. Germline values: CDR1 SGHNT, CDR2 YYREEE (reference sequence). Trimming took off 2 bases at V and 14 bases at J, with 20 bases between the two ends. CDR3 loop: CASSFVGQTKGALHF. The DNA for the CDR3 is TGTGCCAGCAGCTTTGTCGGACAGACCAAGGGGGCCCTCCACTTT.

V is TRBV7-9 and J is TRBJ1-4; maybe TRBD1 (5 bases). Germline V CDR1 and CDR2: SEHNR, FQNEAQ (reference sequence). V shed 7 bases and J shed 0 bases, with 18 bases lying between them. This CDR3 comprises 17 residues. In DNA, the CDR3 is TGTGCCAGCACCCAGAGTCCCAGGGCCGCAACTAATGAAAAACTGTTTTTT. Encoded protein: CASTQSPRAATNEKLFF.

The rearrangement joins TRBV9 to TRBJ1-6; D is unresolved. Germline values: CDR1 SGDLS, CDR2 YYNGEE. The CDR3 has 15 amino acids. V was cut by 0 bases and J by 10 bases, with 14 bases left in between. CDR3 sequence: CASSVEQQPRSPLHF. CDR3 sequence (DNA): TGTGCCAGCAGCGTAGAGCAGCAGCCGAGGTCACCCCTCCACTTT.

V is TRBV9 and J is TRBJ2-2; D gene unclear. Germline V gene data show CDR1 as SGDLS and CDR2 as YYNGEE. V dropped 0 bases and J dropped 4 bases, with 10 bases sitting between them. This CDR3 is built from 15 residues. As DNA, the CDR3 is TGTGCCAGCAGCGTAGTTGCGATCGGCACCGGGGAGCTGTTTTTT. Translation: CASSVVAIGTGELFF. Supplemented by reference TRBV9 and TRBJ2-2, the full variable domain reads DSGVTQTPKHLITATGQRVTLRCSPRSGDLSVYWYQQSLDQGLQFLIQYYNGEERAKGNILERFSAQQFPDLHSELNLSSLELGDSALYFCASSVVAIGTGELFFGEGSRLTVL.

The rearrangement links TRBV5-1 to TRBJ1-4, with no clear D. The length of the CDR3 is 17 residues. V was shortened by 0 bases and J by 0 bases, with 12 bases between the two germline ends. Germline V gene sequence: CDR1 SGHRS, CDR2 YFSETQ. CDR3 coding DNA: TGCGCCAGCAGCTTGGATGCAGATCCTGCAACTAATGAAAAACTGTTTTTT. Translation: CASSLDADPATNEKLFF. Together with reference TRBV5-1 and TRBJ1-4, the CDR3 gives the full variable domain: KAGVTQTPRYLIKTRGQQVTLSCSPISGHRSVSWYQQTPGQGLQFLFEYFSETQRNKGNFPGRFSGRQFSNSRSEMNVSTLELGDSALYLCASSLDADPATNEKLFFGSGTQLSVL.

Concerning this clone: Different DNA sequences within this sample yield the same CDR3. The genes are TRBV15 and TRBJ1-5; D may be TRBD1 (5 bases). CDR3 length: 14 amino acids. Germline V gene lookup returns CDR1 LNHNV and CDR2 YYDKDF (reference sequence). The V end was cut by 1 base, the J end by 2 bases, with 6 bases between. This CDR3 reads CATSRAGGNQPQHF. CDR3 DNA sequence: TGTGCCACCAGCAGAGCGGGGGGCAATCAGCCCCAGCATTTT.

The CDR3 nucleotides are TGTGCCAGCAGCTTGACATCGGGTACGGTCCTCAGCGAGATCTACGAGCAGTACTTC. This translates into CASSLTSGTVLSEIYEQYF. The chain recombines TRBV5-6 with TRBJ2-7; D gene unclear. Trimming shortened V by 1 base and J by 3 bases, and 26 bases separated the two germline ends. There are 19 residues in the CDR3. The V gene's germline CDR1 is SGHDT and CDR2 YYEEEE.

The chain couples TRBV15 to TRBJ1-2, with 10 bases aligning to TRBD1. The junction had 1 base not matched to a gene; V was cut back by 3 bases and J by 6 bases. This CDR3 comprises 13 residues. Germline V CDR1 and CDR2: LNHNV, YYDKDF (reference sequence). The CDR3 spells CATSSGQGDGYTF. In nucleotides, the CDR3 is TGTGCCACCAGCAGTGGACAGGGGGATGGCTACACCTTC.

The genes are TRBV6-5 and TRBJ1-1; 11 nucleotides agree with TRBD1. The germline V gene encodes CDR1 MNHEY and CDR2 SVGAGI. V was pared by 4 bases and J by 10 bases, with 14 bases of the junction left unmatched. This CDR3 has 16 amino acids. The CDR3 coding sequence is TGTGCCAGCAGTTTCCGTGGACAGGGGGCGATGGCTGGAGCTTTCTTT. Its protein is CASSFRGQGAMAGAFF.

This rearrangement joins TRBV7-8 to TRBJ1-2; 9 nucleotides line up with TRBD1. This CDR3 has 13 residues. With 6 bases clipped from V and 8 bases from J, the junction kept 7 bases outside the gene matches. In germline, CDR1 is SGHVS, CDR2 FQNEAQ. The CDR3 DNA follows: TGTGCCAGCAGGGTACAGGGGGCGGAAGGCTACACCTTC. As protein: CASRVQGAEGYTF.

The CDR3 DNA reads TGTGCCAGCAGTTTATACGGAGTGGACACCGGGGAGCTGTTTTTT. Its translation is CASSLYGVDTGELFF. This sequence joins TRBV27 and TRBJ2-2; D gene unclear. The CDR3 has 15 residues. The V gene's germline CDR1 is MNHEY and CDR2 SMNVEV (reference sequence). V shed 1 base and J shed 3 bases, with 9 bases lying between them.

V gene TRBV6-6 combines with J gene TRBJ1-1; possibly TRBD1 for D (5 bases). Germline loops: CDR1 MNHNY, CDR2 SVGAGI (reference sequence). The CDR3 totals 14 residues. Trimming shortened V by 7 bases and J by 6 bases, and 18 bases separated the two germline ends. The CDR3 sequence: CASTTGGGRPEAFF. The CDR3 coding sequence is TGTGCCAGCACTACCGGCGGGGGAAGGCCTGAAGCTTTCTTT.